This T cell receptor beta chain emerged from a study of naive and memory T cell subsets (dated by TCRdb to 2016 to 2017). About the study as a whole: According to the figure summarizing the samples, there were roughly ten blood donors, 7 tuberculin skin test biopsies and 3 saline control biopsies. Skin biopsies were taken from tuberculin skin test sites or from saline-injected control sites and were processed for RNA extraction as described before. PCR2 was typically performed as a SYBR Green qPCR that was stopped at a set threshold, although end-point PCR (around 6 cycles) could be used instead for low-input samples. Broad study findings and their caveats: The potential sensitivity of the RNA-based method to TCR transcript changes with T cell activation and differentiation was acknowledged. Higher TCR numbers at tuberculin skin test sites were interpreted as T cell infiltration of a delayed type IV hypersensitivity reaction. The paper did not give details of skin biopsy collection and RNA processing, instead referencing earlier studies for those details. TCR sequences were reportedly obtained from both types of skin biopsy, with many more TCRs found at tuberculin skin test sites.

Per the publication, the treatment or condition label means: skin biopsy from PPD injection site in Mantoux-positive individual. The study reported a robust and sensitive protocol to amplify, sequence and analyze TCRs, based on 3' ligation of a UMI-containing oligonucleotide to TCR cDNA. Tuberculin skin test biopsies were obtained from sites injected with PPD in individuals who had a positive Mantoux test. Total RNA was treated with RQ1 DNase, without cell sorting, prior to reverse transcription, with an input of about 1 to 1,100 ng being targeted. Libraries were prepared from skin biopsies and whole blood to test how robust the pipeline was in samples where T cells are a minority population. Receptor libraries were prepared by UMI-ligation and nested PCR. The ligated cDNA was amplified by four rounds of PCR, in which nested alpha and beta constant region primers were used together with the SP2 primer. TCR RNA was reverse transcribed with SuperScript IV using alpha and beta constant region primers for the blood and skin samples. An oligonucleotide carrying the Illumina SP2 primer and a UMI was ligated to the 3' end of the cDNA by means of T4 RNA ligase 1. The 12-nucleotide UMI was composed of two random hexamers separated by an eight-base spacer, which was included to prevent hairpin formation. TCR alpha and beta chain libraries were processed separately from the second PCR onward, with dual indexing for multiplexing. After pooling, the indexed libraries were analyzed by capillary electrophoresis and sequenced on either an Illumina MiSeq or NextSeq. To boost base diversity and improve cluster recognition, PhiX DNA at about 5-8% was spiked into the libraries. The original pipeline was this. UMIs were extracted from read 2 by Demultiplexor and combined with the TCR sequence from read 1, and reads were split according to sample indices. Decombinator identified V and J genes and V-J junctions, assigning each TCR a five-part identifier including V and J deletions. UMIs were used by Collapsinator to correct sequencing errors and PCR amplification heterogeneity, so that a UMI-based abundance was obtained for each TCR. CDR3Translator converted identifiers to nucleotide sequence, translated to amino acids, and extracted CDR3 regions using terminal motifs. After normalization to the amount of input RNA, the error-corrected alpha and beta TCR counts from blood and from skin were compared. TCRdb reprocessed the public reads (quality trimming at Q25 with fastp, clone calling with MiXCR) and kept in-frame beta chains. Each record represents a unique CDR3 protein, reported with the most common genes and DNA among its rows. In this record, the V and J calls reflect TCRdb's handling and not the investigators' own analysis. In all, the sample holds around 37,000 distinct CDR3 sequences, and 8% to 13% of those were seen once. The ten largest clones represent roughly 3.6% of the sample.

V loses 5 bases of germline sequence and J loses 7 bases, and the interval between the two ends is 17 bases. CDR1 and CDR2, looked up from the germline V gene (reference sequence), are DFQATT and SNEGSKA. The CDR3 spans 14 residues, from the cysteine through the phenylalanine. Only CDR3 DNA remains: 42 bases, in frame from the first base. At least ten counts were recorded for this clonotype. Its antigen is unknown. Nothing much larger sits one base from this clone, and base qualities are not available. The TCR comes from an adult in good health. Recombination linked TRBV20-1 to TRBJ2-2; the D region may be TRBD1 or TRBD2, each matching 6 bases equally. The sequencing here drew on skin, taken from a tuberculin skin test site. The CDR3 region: CSAPRGQSGGELFF. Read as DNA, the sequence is TGCAGTGCTCCTCGGGGGCAGTCGGGCGGGGAGCTGTTTTTT.